This T cell receptor beta chain was identified during a study of human T cells and chemical hapten exposure. Whole-study context: Sensitization involved placing 2% DPC onto an approximately 2 cm by approximately 2 cm region of upper inner arm skin.

Whole-study results and caveats: No change in TCRs above 1 in 1000 frequency was produced by DPC sensitization. The count of PT1 expanded TCRs correlated positively with patch test score.

Using its own MiXCR run on the RACE reads, TCRdb lists one record per CDR3 protein. Here the sample spans more than 150,000 distinct CDR3 sequences, 25% to 35% being singletons. Time point described: pre-sensitization, week 0. Treatment indicated: therapeutic diphenylcyclopropenone sensitization with weekly scalp DPC. Staff drew blood before applying each patch test. Points on this clonotype: As yet, its antigen is unknown.

This CDR3 is 14 amino acids long. CDR1 and CDR2 from the germline V gene are MNHEY and SVGAGI. The germline V and J ends were trimmed by 8 bases and 4 bases, with 18 bases remaining between them. This clonotype was sampled from a woman younger than 45 with alopecia areata. Some clones in this sample may be carry-over from other donors' samples. V is TRBV6-5 and J is TRBJ2-7, with D possibly called TRBD1 or TRBD2 (5 bases each). Sample: whole blood, taken in connection with sensitization to the hapten diphenylcyclopropenone (DPC). The CDR3 coding sequence is TGTGCCAGCTCAAATCGGGGCCAGCTATACGAGCAGTACTTC. This gives the protein CASSNRGQLYEQYF.